Below are 10 T cell receptor beta chains sequenced from a single sample in a study of control samples from healthy donors and cancer patients. This table comes from immunoSEQ multiplex PCR, and its TCRdb copy is limited to in-frame clones, with some not included. The sample shows 100,000 to 150,000 clones, 92% of them seen only once. Sequencing input: blood. The receptors originated from a woman between 50 and 59 years old in good health.

J is TRBJ1-1 and V is TRBV30; D unclear. CDR1 and CDR2 (germline): GTSNPN, SVGIG (reference sequence). CDR3 length equals 12 residues. V was clipped by 2 bases and J by 1 base, with 5 bases between them. CDR3 amino acids: CAWSSGNTEAFF. The CDR3 coding sequence is TGTGCCTGGAGTTCCGGGAACACTGAAGCTTTCTTT.

The chain employs TRBV7-6 and TRBJ1-1; tentatively, D is TRBD1 (5 bases). CDR3 length: 18 amino acids. Germline loops: CDR1 SGHVS, CDR2 FNYEAQ. V dropped 5 bases and J dropped 1 base, with 23 bases sitting between them. CDR3 DNA sequence: TGTGCCAGCAGCCTCCCCTGGGGGGTAAGTGTAGGGAACACTGAAGCTTTCTTT. It translates to CASSLPWGVSVGNTEAFF. The variable domain in full, completed from reference TRBV7-6 and TRBJ1-1, reads GAGVSQSPRYKVTKRGQDVALRCDPISGHVSLYWYRQALGQGPEFLTYFNYEAQQDKSGLPNDRFSAERPEGSISTLTIQRTEQRDSAMYRCASSLPWGVSVGNTEAFFGQGTRLTVV.

V usage is TRBV7-2 and J usage is TRBJ1-1; D perhaps matches TRBD1 (5 bases). CDR3 length equals 14 residues. V was trimmed by 9 bases and J by 0 bases, leaving 14 bases between them. The germline gives CDR1 SGHTA, CDR2 FQGNSA. In DNA, the CDR3 is TGTGCCAGACACCGAGGGGCGATGAACACTGAAGCTTTCTTT. Its protein product is CARHRGAMNTEAFF.

The V and J genes are TRBV11-2 and TRBJ2-7, with unresolved D. V was trimmed by 2 bases and J by 7 bases, leaving 18 bases between them. The germline gives CDR1 SGHAT, CDR2 FQNNGV. This CDR3 has 15 amino acids. CDR3 amino acids: CASSLQIAISGEQYF. In nucleotides, the CDR3 is TGTGCCAGCAGCTTACAGATCGCGATCTCTGGGGAGCAGTACTTC. The full variable domain, rest sourced from reference TRBV11-2 and TRBJ2-7, is EAGVAQSPRYKIIEKRQSVAFWCNPISGHATLYWYQQILGQGPKLLIQFQNNGVVDDSQLPKDRFSAERLKGVDSTLKIQPAKLEDSAVYLCASSLQIAISGEQYFGPGTRLTVT.

CDR3 protein: CASRENQRVPEAFF. The CDR3 nucleotides read TGTGCCAGCAGGGAGAACCAGAGGGTCCCTGAAGCTTTCTTT. The V gene is TRBV6-5, the J gene TRBJ1-1; D gene unclear. Germline loops: CDR1 MNHEY, CDR2 SVGAGI. This CDR3 comprises 14 residues. Deletions cut 6 bases from V and 6 bases from J, with 17 bases between.

The rearrangement joins TRBV5-6 to TRBJ2-7; D gene ambiguous. This CDR3 has 14 residues. Germline-derived CDR1 and CDR2 are SGHDT and YYEEEE. V was clipped by 4 bases and J by 0 bases, with 11 bases between them. The CDR3 loop is CASSPTGHSYEQYF. In nucleotides, the CDR3 is TGTGCCAGCAGCCCGACGGGCCACTCCTACGAGCAGTACTTC.

The chain is built from TRBV12-3 or TRBV12-4 and TRBJ1-1; 7 bases align to TRBD1. This CDR3 comprises 13 residues. J gave up 4 bases and V 5 bases, and 4 bases lay outside the gene matches. CDR3 coding DNA: TGTGCCAGCAGTCAAGGGGGCGTCACTGAAGCTTTCTTT. The encoded protein is CASSQGGVTEAFF.

The genes are TRBV4-1 and TRBJ2-7; 7 bases are a match to TRBD1. The CDR3 runs 15 residues. Per germline, CDR1 MGHRA and CDR2 YSYEKL. Trimming at V came to 3 bases and at J to 4 bases, leaving 9 bases not matched to a gene. CDR3 region: CASSQTRGGEYEQYF. Here the CDR3 DNA reads TGCGCCAGCAGCCAGACTCGAGGGGGCGAGTACGAGCAGTACTTC.

The chain couples TRBV18 to TRBJ1-2; D call uncertain. The V end lost 2 bases, the J end lost 2 bases, and 9 bases lay between the germline ends. The CDR3 runs 14 residues. Germline V CDR1 and CDR2: KGHSH, LQKENI. The CDR3 DNA follows: TGTGCCAGCTCACCATCAGGATTAAACTATGGCTACACCTTC. Protein: CASSPSGLNYGYTF.

This chain links TRBV2 with TRBJ1-2; D gene ambiguous. The V gene's germline CDR1 is SNHLY and CDR2 FYNNEI. This CDR3 region has 15 residues. The ends were cut back, 2 bases at V and 0 bases at J, with 10 bases in the middle. The CDR3 DNA is TGTGCCAGCAGTGAAATAAGGGTGGCTAACTATGGCTACACCTTC. It yields the protein CASSEIRVANYGYTF.